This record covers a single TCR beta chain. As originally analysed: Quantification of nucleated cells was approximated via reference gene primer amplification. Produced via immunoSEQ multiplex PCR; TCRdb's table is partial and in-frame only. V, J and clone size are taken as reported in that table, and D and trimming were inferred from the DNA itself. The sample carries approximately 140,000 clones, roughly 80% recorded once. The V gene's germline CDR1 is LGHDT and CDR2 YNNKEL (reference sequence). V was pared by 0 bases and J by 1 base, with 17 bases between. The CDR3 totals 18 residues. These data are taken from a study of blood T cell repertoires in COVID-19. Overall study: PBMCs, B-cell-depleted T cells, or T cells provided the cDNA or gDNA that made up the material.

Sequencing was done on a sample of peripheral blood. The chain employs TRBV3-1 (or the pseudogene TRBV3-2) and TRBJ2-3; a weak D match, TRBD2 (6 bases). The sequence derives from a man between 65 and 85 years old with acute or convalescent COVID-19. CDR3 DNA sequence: TGTGCCAGCAGCCAAGATCTTCCTACCGAGCGGGGCACAGATACGCAGTATTTT. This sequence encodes CASSQDLPTERGTDTQYF.